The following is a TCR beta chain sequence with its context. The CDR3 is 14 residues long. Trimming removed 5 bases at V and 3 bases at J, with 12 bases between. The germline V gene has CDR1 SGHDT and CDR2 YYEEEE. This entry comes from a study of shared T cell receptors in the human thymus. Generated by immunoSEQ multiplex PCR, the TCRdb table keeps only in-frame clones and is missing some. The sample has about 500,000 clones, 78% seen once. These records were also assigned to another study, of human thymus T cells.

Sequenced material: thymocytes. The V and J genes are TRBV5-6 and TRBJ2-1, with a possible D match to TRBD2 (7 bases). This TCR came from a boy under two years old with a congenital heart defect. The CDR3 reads CASRPGGHYNEQFF. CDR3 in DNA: TGTGCCAGCAGGCCCGGGGGGCACTACAATGAGCAGTTCTTC.